What follows is one T cell receptor (beta chain) and its context. This sample is drawn from a study of T cell changes during pregnancy in multiple sclerosis. This CDR3 is built from 14 residues. Trimming took 3 bases from V and 2 from J, leaving 11 bases between them. CDR1 and CDR2 from the germline V gene are MDHEN and SYDVKM. Profiling relied on immunoSEQ multiplex PCR, and the TCRdb table lists in-frame clones only, not all of them. Of about 39,000 clones detected, just over 90% appear once; the ten largest clones hold approximately 0.49%. The receptor was isolated from a female donor in good health, enrolled as a control in a pregnancy study. Sequencing was performed on CD4+ T cells from peripheral blood mononuclear cells, taken in the first trimester of pregnancy. The V call is TRBV28, the J call TRBJ2-7; D ambiguous. This CDR3 reads CASSLSYPPYEQYF. The DNA for the CDR3 is TGTGCCAGCAGTTTGAGCTATCCCCCCTACGAGCAGTACTTC.